A selection of T cell receptor beta chains follows, all from one sample in a study of blood T cell repertoires in COVID-19. Generated by immunoSEQ multiplex PCR, the TCRdb table keeps only in-frame clones and is missing some. The table shows some 190,000 clones, with about 84% occurring only once. Sequencing used PBMCs or T cells enriched from blood (not recorded which). These receptors were taken from a man aged 30 to 39 with acute COVID-19. Each CDR3 is given with its conserved first and last residue. D genes are given only for firm matches. Where a row states a size, it is once, few, many or the class of an expanded clone; other rows omit it.

j_call	v_call	clone_size	d_call	cdr3_aa	cdr3_nt
TRBJ2-7	TRBV24-1	-	-	CATSDLGAPHEQYF	TGTGCCACCAGTGATTTGGGGGCCCCCCACGAGCAGTACTTC
TRBJ1-1	TRBV5-4	few	-	CASSFSSDRSGVEAFF	TGTGCCAGCAGCTTCTCCAGTGACAGAAGTGGGGTTGAAGCTTTCTTT
TRBJ2-5	TRBV7-6	-	TRBD1	CASSSRGGTPPGETQYF	TGTGCCAGCAGCTCGCGAGGGGGCACACCCCCAGGAGAGACCCAGTACTTC
TRBJ1-6	TRBV7-9	-	-	CASSLDGSPLHF	TGTGCCAGCAGCCTAGACGGTTCACCCCTCCACTTT
TRBJ1-2	TRBV28	-	-	CASSPPGQAYGYTF	TGTGCCAGCAGTCCTCCGGGACAAGCCTATGGCTACACCTTC
TRBJ2-3	TRBV11-2	once	TRBD1	CASSSFSRGSTDTQYF	TGTGCCAGCAGCTCATTCAGCAGGGGGAGCACAGATACGCAGTATTTT
TRBJ2-5	TRBV6-5	-	-	CASGQRTQYF	TGTGCCAGCGGCCAAAGGACCCAGTACTTC
TRBJ2-3	TRBV9	-	-	CASSSKGVTDTQYF	TGTGCCAGCAGCTCAAAGGGAGTCACAGATACGCAGTATTTT
TRBJ2-1	TRBV14	-	TRBD1	CASRQGNDNEQFF	TGTGCCAGCAGACAGGGGAACGACAATGAGCAGTTCTTC
TRBJ2-7	TRBV7-9	few	TRBD2	CASSTTSGGAKIPYEQYF	TGTGCCAGCAGCACGACTAGCGGGGGGGCCAAAATCCCCTACGAGCAGTACTTC
TRBJ1-2	TRBV18	-	TRBD1	CASSPTGARLGWTF	TGTGCCAGCTCACCTACAGGGGCGAGACTGGGTTGGACCTTC
TRBJ2-7	TRBV10-3	-	-	CAISESWDTTYEQYF	TGTGCCATCAGTGAGTCTTGGGACACGACCTACGAGCAGTACTTC
TRBJ1-2	TRBV14	few	-	CASSQSPEAF	TGTGCCAGCAGCCAATCCCCGGAGGCCTTC
TRBJ1-1	TRBV7-6	-	-	CASSSNRVPNTEAFF	TGTGCCAGCAGCTCGAACAGGGTACCGAACACTGAAGCTTTCTTT
TRBJ1-1	TRBV7-3	-	-	CASSLIGSQVFF	TGTGCCAGCAGCTTAATTGGGAGCCAAGTTTTCTTT
TRBJ1-1	TRBV20-1	-	-	CSASIFTGGLNTEAFF	TGCAGTGCTAGTATTTTTACGGGGGGCCTGAACACTGAAGCTTTCTTT